This passage covers 12 T cell receptor beta chains from one sample sequenced in a study of radiotherapy plus CTLA-4 blockade in lung cancer. Some clones are missing from TCRdb's copy, which holds only in-frame ones; the method was immunoSEQ multiplex PCR. Here the sample spans just under 60,000 clones, around 74% being singletons. Sequencing used peripheral blood, obtained from a patient treated with radiotherapy plus ipilimumab. The receptors come from a human donor with non-small cell lung cancer whose response to radiotherapy plus ipilimumab could not be evaluated.

This clone has just one count. V gene TRBV5-1 combines with J gene TRBJ2-7, with 9 positions matching TRBD2. This CDR3 is 16 amino acids long. Germline V CDR1 and CDR2: SGHRS, YFSETQ. With 4 bases clipped from V and 2 bases from J, the junction kept 10 bases outside the gene matches. This chain's CDR3 is CASSLLSSGITYEQYF. The CDR3 nucleotides read TGCGCCAGCAGCCTCCTCTCTAGCGGGATCACCTACGAGCAGTACTTC.

This chain uses TRBV5-4 with TRBJ1-1; D may be TRBD1 (6 bases). This CDR3 is 16 amino acids long. Trimming removed 7 bases from V and 7 bases from J, with 26 bases in between. The germline V gene encodes CDR1 SGHNT and CDR2 YYREEE (reference sequence). Here the CDR3 reads CASQDVGSRGTIEAFF. The CDR3 DNA is TGTGCCAGCCAAGATGTTGGGAGCAGGGGAACAATTGAAGCTTTCTTT.

The chain employs TRBV30 and TRBJ2-4; D may be TRBD1 (6 bases). This CDR3 is built from 14 residues. V gave up 4 bases and J gave up 3 bases, with 13 bases separating them. In germline, CDR1 is GTSNPN, CDR2 SVGIG (reference sequence). CDR3 region: CAWNQGLGKNIQYF. The CDR3 nucleotides read TGTGCCTGGAATCAGGGGTTGGGCAAAAACATTCAGTACTTC.

The sample holds a few counts of this clone. This specimen includes other DNA sequences encoding the same CDR3. The J gene is TRBJ1-2, the V gene TRBV11-2; D unresolved. The CDR3 has 12 amino acids. V shed 1 base and J shed 5 bases, with 5 bases lying between them. CDR1 is SGHAT, CDR2 FQNNGV, per germline. The CDR3 nucleotides are TGTGCCAGCAGCTTAGGTCTATATGGCTACACCTTC. This codes for CASSLGLYGYTF.

The rearrangement joins TRBV4-1 to TRBJ2-7; TRBD1 agrees at 8 bases. Unmatched junction bases numbered 7, after V lost 0 bases and J lost 3 bases. There are 16 residues in the CDR3. Germline V gives CDR1 MGHRA, CDR2 YSYEKL. The CDR3 nucleotides are TGCGCCAGCAGCCAAGATCTAAGGACAGGGAACTACGAGCAGTACTTC. It yields the protein CASSQDLRTGNYEQYF.

This rearrangement joins TRBV6-1 to TRBJ2-5; TRBD2 matches 13 bases. Germline V gene lookup returns CDR1 MNHNS and CDR2 SASEGT. V shed 3 bases and J 5 bases; nucleotides not matched to a gene: 3. This CDR3 is built from 15 residues. The CDR3 is CASSDGLAGVETQYF. DNA for the CDR3: TGTGCCAGCAGTGACGGACTAGCGGGAGTGGAGACCCAGTACTTC.

This clone came up a few times. This sequence joins TRBV18 and TRBJ2-7; 9 nucleotides line up with TRBD1. Germline assignment: CDR1 KGHSH and CDR2 LQKENI. With V trimmed by 6 bases and J by 5 bases, 8 bases remained unmatched. This CDR3 has 14 amino acids. The CDR3 protein is CASSLQGAVDEQYF. In nucleotides, the CDR3 is TGTGCCAGCTCCTTACAGGGGGCGGTGGACGAGCAGTACTTC.

The chain couples TRBV19 to TRBJ2-7; tentatively, D is TRBD1 (5 bases). The germline V gene encodes CDR1 LNHDA and CDR2 SQIVND (reference sequence). Trimming removed 3 bases at V and 2 bases at J, with 8 bases between. CDR3 length: 13 residues. CDR3 sequence reads: CASSIDRTYEQYF. CDR3 DNA sequence: TGTGCCAGTAGTATCGACAGAACCTACGAGCAGTACTTC.

This clone was counted a few times. The CDR3 sequence: CASSLSGMGTEAFF. Here the CDR3 DNA reads TGTGCCAGCAGTTTATCGGGGATGGGCACTGAAGCTTTCTTT. The chain recombines TRBV28 with TRBJ1-1; unclear D gene. The CDR3 runs to 14 residues. Germline V gene data show CDR1 as MDHEN and CDR2 as SYDVKM. The germline V and J ends were trimmed by 1 base and 4 bases, with 10 bases remaining between them.

The rearrangement uses TRBV9 and TRBJ2-3; TRBD2 matches at 11 bases. CDR1 is SGDLS, CDR2 YYNGEE, per germline. V shed 3 bases, J shed 2 bases, and the junction held 5 bases outside the gene matches. This CDR3 is 16 amino acids long. CDR3 coding DNA: TGTGCCAGCAGCGCCGGGACTAGCGGAATCACAGATACGCAGTATTTT. This sequence encodes CASSAGTSGITDTQYF.

The V call is TRBV2, the J call TRBJ2-7; TRBD1 matches 8 bases. Germline CDR1 SNHLY, CDR2 FYNNEI. This CDR3 is 13 amino acids long. With 8 bases clipped from V and 4 bases from J, the junction kept 7 bases outside the gene matches. The CDR3 reads CASHQGARYEQYF. In nucleotides, the CDR3 is TGTGCCAGCCATCAGGGGGCTCGGTACGAGCAGTACTTC.

The V gene is TRBV7-9, the J gene TRBJ1-3, with 8 bases fitting TRBD1. The germline V gene has CDR1 SEHNR and CDR2 FQNEAQ (reference sequence). V was pared by 5 bases and J by 2 bases, with 8 bases of the junction left unmatched. The CDR3 runs to 16 residues. This CDR3 is CASSPRTGPTGNTIYF. CDR3 coding DNA: TGTGCCAGCAGCCCACGGACAGGGCCAACTGGAAACACCATATATTTT. Filled out from reference TRBV7-9 and TRBJ1-3, the complete variable domain reads DTGVSQNPRHKITKRGQNVTFRCDPISEHNRLYWYRQTLGQGPEFLTYFQNEAQLEKSRLLSDRFSAERPKGSFSTLEIQRTEQGDSAMYLCASSPRTGPTGNTIYFGEGSWLTVV.